The entry that follows covers one T cell receptor (beta chain) sequence. The antigen is not known. V shed 4 bases, J shed 6 bases, and the junction held 12 bases outside the gene matches. The CDR3 contains 15 residues. The germline V gene encodes CDR1 MNHEY and CDR2 SMNVEV (reference sequence). These data belong to a study of T cell repertoires in ileal Crohn's disease. Study-level points and caveats: Clonal expansions were more frequent in active smokers than non-smokers at surgery. Mucosal expansions were suggested to be mainly CD8 T cells.

Per sample, roughly 500 nanograms of biopsy DNA were TCRB immunosequenced. Produced via immunoSEQ multiplex PCR; TCRdb's table is partial and in-frame only. The sample consists of more than 4,500 clones, approximately 80% of them appearing once. The sequenced sample consisted of ileal tissue. The source is an adult with Crohn's disease. The chain couples TRBV27 to TRBJ2-7; 7 bases map to TRBD1. DNA for the CDR3: TGTGCCAGCAGTTCCCACTCGACAGGGATGGGCGAGCAGTACTTC. It translates to CASSSHSTGMGEQYF.